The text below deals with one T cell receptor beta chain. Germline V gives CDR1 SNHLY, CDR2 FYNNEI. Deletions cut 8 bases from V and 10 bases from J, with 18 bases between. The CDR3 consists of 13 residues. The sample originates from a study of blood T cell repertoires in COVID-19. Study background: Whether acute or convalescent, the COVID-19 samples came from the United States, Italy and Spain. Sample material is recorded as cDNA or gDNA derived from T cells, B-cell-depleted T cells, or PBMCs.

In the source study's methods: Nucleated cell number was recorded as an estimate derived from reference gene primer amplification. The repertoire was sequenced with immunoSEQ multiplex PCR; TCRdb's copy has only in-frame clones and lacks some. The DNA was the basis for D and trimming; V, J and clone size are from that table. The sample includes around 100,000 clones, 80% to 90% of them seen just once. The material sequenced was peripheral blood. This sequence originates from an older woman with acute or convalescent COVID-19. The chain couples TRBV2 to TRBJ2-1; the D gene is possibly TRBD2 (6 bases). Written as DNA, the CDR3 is TGTGCCAGCTTACCGGGAGTCTTGGCGGAGCAGTTCTTC. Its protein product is CASLPGVLAEQFF.